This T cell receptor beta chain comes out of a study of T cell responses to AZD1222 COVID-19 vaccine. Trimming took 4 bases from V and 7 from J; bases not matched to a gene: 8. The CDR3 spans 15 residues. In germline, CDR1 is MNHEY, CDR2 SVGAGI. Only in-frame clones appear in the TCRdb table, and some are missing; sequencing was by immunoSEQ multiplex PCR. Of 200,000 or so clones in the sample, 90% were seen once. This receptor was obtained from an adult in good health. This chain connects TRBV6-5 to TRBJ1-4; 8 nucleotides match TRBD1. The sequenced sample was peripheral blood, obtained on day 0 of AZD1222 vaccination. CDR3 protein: CASSFGQGVSEKLFF. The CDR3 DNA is TGTGCCAGCAGTTTCGGACAGGGTGTGAGTGAAAAACTGTTTTTT.